The present TCR beta chain was sequenced within a study of OX40 agonist ivuxolimab in advanced cancers. Points from the study as a whole: Both blood CD4+ and CD8+ T cells showed clonal growth by week 6 at 0.1 to 3.0 mg/kg.

On this clone itself: Its antigen remains unidentified.

The CDR3 runs to 10 residues. CDR1 and CDR2 from the germline V gene are DFQATT and SNEGSKA (reference sequence). The V end lost 3 bases, the J end lost 8 bases, and 5 bases lay between the germline ends. Profiling relied on immunoSEQ multiplex PCR, and the TCRdb table lists in-frame clones only, not all of them. The sample records more than 50,000 clones, almost 95% being singletons. The sequence derives from an adult with an advanced solid tumor such as melanoma, head and neck, liver or kidney cancer. The sequencing here drew on CD4+ or CD8+ T cells sorted from blood, taken in a trial of the OX40 agonist ivuxolimab. The chain has TRBV20-1 and TRBJ2-1; D is unresolved. The CDR3 region is CSARPDEQFF. Written as DNA, the CDR3 is TGCAGTGCTAGGCCGGATGAGCAGTTCTTC.